This is a list of T cell receptor beta chains from one sample in a study of CD8+ T cells in alopecia areata. Profiled with immunoSEQ multiplex PCR; TCRdb holds only in-frame clones, not every one. The sample contains some 190,000 clones, roughly 60% of which appear only once. The source was CD4+ T cells sorted from blood, collected at week 24, from a patient treated with tofacitinib. These receptors were obtained from a human donor with alopecia areata. Each CDR3 is given with its conserved first and last residue. Each record gives: clone size, CDR3 length, V gene, D gene, J gene, CDR3 protein, CDR3 DNA. D genes are given only for firm matches. Where a row states a size, it is once, few, many or the class of an expanded clone; other rows omit it.

>NA|15|TRBV2|NA|TRBJ1-1
CASSAWERAGAEAFF
TGTGCCAGCAGTGCATGGGAAAGGGCGGGGGCTGAAGCTTTCTTT
>NA|17|TRBV30|TRBD1|TRBJ1-2
CAWSVTGGARSSYGYTF
TGTGCCTGGAGTGTTACAGGGGGCGCCCGCTCCTCCTATGGCTACACCTTC
>once|15|TRBV7-2|NA|TRBJ2-2
CASSSLTENTGELFF
TGTGCCAGCAGCTCGTTAACAGAGAACACCGGGGAGCTGTTTTTT
>NA|13|TRBV29-1|TRBD1|TRBJ2-5
CSVADRGLETQYF
TGCAGCGTTGCGGACAGGGGGCTGGAGACCCAGTACTTC
>NA|14|TRBV14|TRBD1|TRBJ1-1
CASSPRTGGTEAFF
TGTGCCAGCAGCCCCCGGACAGGGGGGACTGAAGCTTTCTTT
>NA|12|TRBV29-1|NA|TRBJ2-5
CSVGHIQETQYF
TGCAGCGTTGGACATATCCAAGAGACCCAGTACTTC
>NA|13|TRBV2|TRBD1|TRBJ1-2
CASSGTGTYGYTF
TGTGCCAGCAGCGGGACAGGGACCTATGGCTACACCTTC
>NA|14|TRBV29-1|TRBD2|TRBJ2-3
CSVAGGGRPDTQYF
TGCAGCGTTGCTGGGGGGGGTAGGCCAGATACGCAGTATTTT
>NA|12|TRBV25-1|NA|TRBJ2-7
CASSFGGYEQYF
TGTGCCAGCAGTTTTGGGGGCTACGAGCAGTACTTC
>NA|15|TRBV15|TRBD1|TRBJ1-6
CATNVTGTGTSPLHF
TGTGCCACCAACGTCACCGGGACAGGGACCTCACCCCTCCACTTT
>NA|15|TRBV5-1|NA|TRBJ2-3
CASSLGLASTDTQYF
TGCGCCAGCAGCTTGGGACTTGCTAGCACAGATACGCAGTATTTT
>NA|14|TRBV5-6|NA|TRBJ2-7
CASSLSDGFYEQYF
TGTGCCAGCAGCTTAAGTGACGGGTTCTACGAGCAGTACTTC
>few|17|TRBV6-1|NA|TRBJ1-5
CASSELNLGSGNQPQHF
TGTGCCAGCAGTGAATTAAATCTAGGTTCCGGCAATCAGCCCCAGCATTTT
>NA|13|TRBV10-3|NA|TRBJ1-1
CAISEYGNTEAFF
TGTGCCATCAGTGAGTACGGGAACACTGAAGCTTTCTTT
>NA|15|TRBV5-4|TRBD1|TRBJ1-5
CASRKDLTGDQPQHF
TGTGCCAGCAGGAAAGACCTGACAGGGGATCAGCCCCAGCATTTT
>NA|14|TRBV7-2|NA|TRBJ1-2
CASSLEPRVGGYTF
TGTGCCAGCAGCTTAGAACCCAGGGTCGGCGGCTACACCTTC
>NA|9|TRBV29-1|NA|TRBJ2-7
CSVDTGWYF
TGCAGCGTTGATACAGGGTGGTACTTC
>NA|14|TRBV27|TRBD1|TRBJ2-7
CASRGTGAPYEQYF
TGTGCCAGCAGGGGGACAGGGGCCCCTTACGAGCAGTACTTC
>NA|14|TRBV5-1|NA|TRBJ2-5
CASSLGALQETQYF
TGCGCCAGCAGCTTAGGAGCGCTCCAAGAGACCCAGTACTTC
>few|12|TRBV29-1|NA|TRBJ2-1
CSVSGMSNEQFF
TGCAGCGTTTCCGGGATGTCGAATGAGCAGTTCTTC
>many|16|TRBV7-6|NA|TRBJ1-3
CASSLGSLSSGNTIYF
TGTGCCAGCAGCTTAGGAAGTCTTTCCTCTGGAAACACCATATATTTT
>few|17|TRBV7-8|TRBD1|TRBJ1-5
CASSLGYRDRDNQPQHF
TGTGCCAGCAGCTTAGGATACCGGGACAGGGATAATCAGCCCCAGCATTTT
>NA|15|TRBV2|NA|TRBJ2-3
CASSVLDGITDTQYF
TGTGCCAGCAGTGTCTTGGACGGGATCACAGATACGCAGTATTTT
>NA|10|TRBV20-1|NA|TRBJ2-1
CSARDLVQFF
TGCAGTGCTAGAGATCTTGTACAGTTCTTC
>NA|15|TRBV7-2|TRBD2|TRBJ2-3
CASSISRLAVSSQYF
TGTGCCAGCAGCATCAGCCGACTAGCGGTGTCCTCGCAGTATTTT
>few|13|TRBV29-1|TRBD2|TRBJ2-5
CSATGGGQETQYF
TGCAGCGCGACCGGCGGGGGACAAGAGACCCAGTACTTC
>few|15|TRBV2|TRBD1|TRBJ1-1
CASRPRTGVGTEAFF
TGTGCCAGCAGGCCAAGGACAGGGGTCGGCACTGAAGCTTTCTTT
>once|16|TRBV30|TRBD1|TRBJ1-1
CAWSEESRDRGPEAFF
TGTGCCTGGAGTGAGGAATCTCGGGACAGGGGGCCTGAAGCTTTCTTT
>few|12|TRBV6-1|NA|TRBJ1-1
CASTRGGTEAFF
TGTGCCAGCACCAGGGGTGGGACTGAAGCTTTCTTT
>NA|13|TRBV25-1|NA|TRBJ2-7
CASNLGGGYEQYF
TGTGCCAGCAACCTAGGAGGGGGATACGAGCAGTACTTC
>NA|13|TRBV6-5|NA|TRBJ2-5
CASSYSGQETQYF
TGTGCCAGCAGTTACTCAGGACAAGAGACCCAGTACTTC
>NA|15|TRBV5-6|NA|TRBJ2-2
CASSLENWGSGELFF
TGTGCCAGCAGCTTGGAGAATTGGGGGTCCGGGGAGCTGTTTTTT
>many|14|TRBV5-1|NA|TRBJ2-7
CASSALGNTYEQYF
TGCGCCAGCAGCGCCCTAGGGAATACCTACGAGCAGTACTTC
>NA|16|TRBV13|NA|TRBJ2-7
CASSLARQRDSYEQYF
TGTGCCAGCAGCTTAGCCCGACAGAGGGATAGCTACGAGCAGTACTTC
>NA|17|TRBV30|TRBD1|TRBJ2-3
CAWSPLLGQGTTDTQYF
TGTGCCTGGAGTCCACTCCTCGGACAGGGGACCACAGATACGCAGTATTTT
>NA|13|TRBV7-9|NA|TRBJ1-5
CASNEQSNQPQHF
TGTGCCAGCAACGAGCAGAGCAATCAGCCCCAGCATTTT
>once|13|TRBV29-1|NA|TRBJ1-2
CSAGYRDRGGYTF
TGCAGTGCGGGGTACAGGGACCGGGGAGGCTACACCTTC
>NA|17|TRBV7-9|TRBD2|TRBJ2-7
CASSLTRWTSATYEQYF
TGTGCCAGCAGCTTGACCCGATGGACTAGCGCTACCTACGAGCAGTACTTC
>NA|11|TRBV20-1|NA|TRBJ2-7
CSAQGPYEQYF
TGCAGTGCCCAGGGGCCGTACGAGCAGTACTTC
>NA|13|TRBV6-5|TRBD1|TRBJ1-2
CASSYEGGAYYTF
TGTGCCAGCAGTTATGAAGGGGGCGCGTACTACACCTTC
>NA|14|TRBV25-1|NA|TRBJ2-7
CASSVGKPVGEQYF
TGTGCCAGCAGTGTGGGAAAACCGGTGGGCGAGCAGTACTTC
>NA|16|TRBV4-3|TRBD1|TRBJ1-2
CASSLETGTGGTGYTF
TGCGCCAGCAGCCTTGAGACCGGGACAGGAGGGACAGGCTACACCTTC
>NA|15|TRBV29-1|NA|TRBJ2-2
CGLKGSADNTGELFF
TGCGGACTGAAGGGAAGCGCAGACAACACCGGGGAGCTGTTTTTT
>NA|13|TRBV29-1|TRBD1|TRBJ2-1
CSFRGDSYNEQFF
TGCAGCTTCCGTGGGGACAGCTACAATGAGCAGTTCTTC
>few|14|TRBV29-1|TRBD1|TRBJ1-1
CSVAAIRGRTEAFF
TGCAGCGTTGCCGCAATCAGGGGGCGTACTGAAGCTTTCTTT
>once|12|TRBV25-1|TRBD1|TRBJ2-7
CASRDRGYEQYF
TGTGCCAGTCGGGACAGGGGCTACGAGCAGTACTTC
>NA|17|TRBV29-1|NA|TRBJ2-3
CSVEGNPGTEGADTQYF
TGCAGCGTTGAAGGTAATCCAGGGACCGAGGGTGCAGATACGCAGTATTTT
>few|13|TRBV7-3|TRBD1|TRBJ1-2
CASSSRQGDGYTF
TGTGCCAGCAGCTCCAGACAGGGGGATGGCTACACCTTC
>NA|12|TRBV29-1|NA|TRBJ1-5
CSVSQAPGPQHF
TGCAGCGTCTCACAGGCCCCAGGGCCCCAGCATTTT
>NA|15|TRBV5-1|NA|TRBJ2-1
CASSFGLTDYNEQFF
TGCGCCAGCAGCTTCGGGTTGACAGATTACAATGAGCAGTTCTTC
>NA|15|TRBV29-1|TRBD1|TRBJ1-1
CSVGYRGQGNTEAFF
TGCAGCGTTGGATATAGGGGACAGGGGAACACTGAAGCTTTCTTT
>NA|13|TRBV7-2|TRBD1|TRBJ2-1
CASSSEGAWEQFF
TGTGCCAGCAGCTCAGAGGGGGCGTGGGAGCAGTTCTTC
>NA|13|TRBV11-2|NA|TRBJ2-2
CASSRPGAGELFF
TGTGCCAGCAGCCGCCCGGGGGCCGGGGAGCTGTTTTTT
>NA|14|TRBV30|TRBD1|TRBJ1-5
CAWSRGQGNQPQHF
TGTGCCTGGAGTAGAGGACAGGGCAATCAGCCCCAGCATTTT